This TCR beta chain is drawn from a study of early T cells in non-severe SARS-CoV-2 infection (TCRdb year 2021). About the study as a whole: Bulk RNA from unsorted whole blood was used for TCR sequencing, so alpha and beta chains could not be paired.

V loses 0 bases, J loses 3 bases, and the germline ends lie 5 bases apart. The germline V gene encodes CDR1 LGHDT and CDR2 YNNKEL (reference sequence). CDR3 length: 14 amino acids, cysteine to phenylalanine. Only the CDR3 region is kept as DNA, spanning 42 bases read in frame from base 1. The library came from 5' RACE. The sequencing machine was a NextSeq 500. Unique molecular identifiers were attached to individual cDNA molecules in the TCR library protocol so that sequencing error and PCR bias could be corrected. Both TCR alpha and beta chains were sequenced, and tight co-correlation was observed between alpha and beta sequence abundances in each sample. As for the authors' bioinformatics: V gene, J gene and CDR3 annotation of TCR sequences was performed with Decombinator V4. Expanded TCRs were defined as changing significantly between any two time points under a Poisson model with p below 0.0001. TCR abundances were normalised to the total number of TCRs sequenced in each sample and reported as counts per million. MAIT TCRs were defined by TRAV1-2 paired with TRAJ12, TRAJ20 or TRAJ33, and iNKT TCRs by TRAV10 paired with TRAJ18. VDJdb, accessed on 1 November 2021, was searched for TCRs annotated for CMV, EBV and SARS-CoV-2, and TCRs annotated for more than one antigen were excluded. The public reads were reprocessed in TCRdb via fastp at Q25 and MiXCR, keeping in-frame beta chains. One record per CDR3 amino acid sequence lists the most common genes and DNA. These V and J calls rely on TCRdb rather than the paper's analysis. This sample has more than 45,000 distinct CDR3 sequences in its table, and around an eighth of those were observed once. Clones ranked in the top ten supply about 5% of the sample.

Broader findings and caveats from the paper: VDJdb matching was skewed toward anti-spike CD8 responses and likely underestimated virus-specific expansions, missing private and CD4 specificities.

A case-control design nested within a healthcare worker cohort in London, UK, was used, with weekly nasopharyngeal swab PCR tests and blood sampling performed. Healthcare workers were recruited during the week of the UK lockdown, between 23 and 31 March 2020, and followed weekly for up to about 15 weeks. Points on this clonotype: The antigen it recognizes is unknown. Base qualities were left out, and no much larger clone turns up one base away.

Recombination connected TRBV3-1 to TRBJ2-2, with no D gene named confidently. This sequence originates from an adult who was a healthcare worker with PCR-confirmed SARS-CoV-2 infection or an uninfected control (not recorded which). The specimen sequenced was whole blood. The CDR3 is CASSQDADTGELFF. The sequenced DNA: TGTGCCAGCAGCCAAGATGCTGACACCGGGGAGCTGTTTTTT. When the CDR3 is completed using the reference TRBV3-1 and TRBJ2-2 genes on either side, the full variable domain is DTAVSQTPKYLVTQMGNDKSIKCEQNLGHDTMYWYKQDSKKFLKIMFSYNNKELIINETVPNRFSPKSPDKAHLNLHINSLELGDSAVYFCASSQDADTGELFFGEGSRLTVL.